This T cell receptor beta chain was sequenced for a study of human T cells and chemical hapten exposure. It was unfractionated whole blood from which total RNA was extracted. With regard to this clonotype: Its antigen is not identified.

TCRdb reprocessed the 5' RACE reads with MiXCR, giving one entry per CDR3 protein. In the table there are roughly 81,000 distinct CDR3 sequences, roughly 15% of which are singletons. Findings of the study overall: With regard to DPC sensitization, TCRs above 1 in 1000 frequency did not change.

The germline CDR1 and CDR2 sequences are LNHNV and YYDKDF (reference sequence). This CDR3 region has 16 residues. V lost 6 bases, J lost 3 bases, and 9 bases stayed unmatched. This rearrangement joins TRBV15 to TRBJ2-1, with TRBD2 matching 9 bases. The TCR comes from a female donor in good health. CDR3 residues: CATRVLREGVYNEQFF. As DNA, the CDR3 is TGTGCCACCAGAGTTTTGCGGGAGGGAGTCTACAATGAGCAGTTCTTC. The variable domain in full, with the rest retrieved from reference TRBV15 and TRBJ2-1, is DAMVIQNPRYQVTQFGKPVTLSCSQTLNHNVMYWYQQKSSQAPKLLFHYYDKDFNNEADTPDNFQSRRPNTSFCFLDIRSPGLGDTAMYLCATRVLREGVYNEQFFGPGTRLTVL.